The 22 T cell receptor beta chains presented below share a single source sample, sequenced in a study of control samples from healthy donors and cancer patients. The repertoire was sequenced with immunoSEQ multiplex PCR; TCRdb's copy has only in-frame clones and lacks some. The data contain approximately 210,000 clones, around 90% of them singletons. The sample taken for sequencing was blood. All receptors derive from a man aged 30 to 45 in good health.

The chain employs TRBV10-1 and TRBJ2-5; 8 bases map to TRBD1. Germline V gene lookup returns CDR1 WNHNN and CDR2 SYGVQD (reference sequence). The CDR3 runs 15 residues. The V segment lost 0 bases and the J segment 4 bases; nucleotides outside the gene matches: 4. In nucleotides, the CDR3 is TGCGCCAGCAGTGAGTCGGTCAGGGGGCGAGAGACCCAGTACTTC. Its protein product is CASSESVRGRETQYF.

The chain recombines TRBV21-1 with TRBJ2-7. TRBV21-1 is labeled a pseudogene. The CDR3 covers 17 residues. CDR3 sequence: CASSKWSGERCCYEQYF. Written as DNA, the CDR3 is TGTGCCAGCAGCAAATGGTCAGGAGAGCGTTGTTGCTACGAGCAGTACTTC.

The chain couples TRBV20-1 to TRBJ1-1; D possibly corresponds to TRBD1 (6 bases). Germline V gene sequence: CDR1 DFQATT, CDR2 SNEGSKA (reference sequence). V lost 4 bases and J 8 bases, leaving 11 bases between the germline ends. The CDR3 contains 11 residues. The CDR3 nucleotides are TGCAGTGCTAACCCAGGGGAGGAAGCTTTCTTT. As protein: CSANPGEEAFF.

Comment on this clone: Compared with germline, one end of the junction differs, possibly owing to a read error. The rearrangement joins TRBV4-1 to TRBJ1-4, with 9 bases fitting TRBD1. The CDR3 length is 18 residues. The germline V gene encodes CDR1 MGHRA and CDR2 YSYEKL. The CDR3, as DNA: TGCGCCAGCAGCCAAGATCTGACAGGGGGAAGGCCTAACGAAAAACTGTTTTTT. This encodes CASSQDLTGGRPNEKLFF.

The gene calls are TRBV7-8 and TRBJ2-1; D ambiguous. The CDR3 is 14 residues long. The V and J ends lost 4 bases and 6 bases respectively, with 13 bases between them. Germline CDR1 and CDR2: SGHVS and FQNEAQ. CDR3 residues: CASSSTRFVNEQFF. For the CDR3, the DNA is TGTGCCAGCAGCTCCACGAGATTCGTCAATGAGCAGTTCTTC.

CDR3 sequence: CASSPGGDEQFF. Written as DNA, the CDR3 is TGTGCCAGCAGCCCCGGTGGGGATGAGCAGTTCTTC. This sequence joins TRBV7-9 and TRBJ2-1; D unclear. The CDR3 runs 12 residues. Germline V gene sequence: CDR1 SEHNR, CDR2 FQNEAQ (reference sequence). With 5 bases removed from V and 8 bases from J, the gap between germline ends came to 10 bases.

This chain uses TRBV6-6 with TRBJ2-7, with TRBD2 matching 8 bases. CDR1 and CDR2 (germline): MNHNY, SVGAGI (reference sequence). The CDR3 covers 14 residues. V lost 5 bases, J lost 4 bases, and 7 bases stayed unmatched. CDR3 sequence: CASSTPGGAYEQYF. The DNA of the CDR3 is TGTGCCAGCAGTACCCCCGGGGGGGCGTACGAGCAGTACTTC.

The chain links TRBV29-1 to TRBJ2-1; D not resolved. Per the germline V gene, CDR1 is SQVTM and CDR2 is ANQGSEA. V dropped 5 bases and J dropped 3 bases, with 17 bases sitting between them. The CDR3 runs 15 residues. The CDR3 DNA reads as TGCAGCGTTCCGTCTAAAGACTCATACTACAATGAGCAGTTCTTC. It translates to CSVPSKDSYYNEQFF.

This chain joins TRBV27 and TRBJ2-7; 7 nucleotides match TRBD2. The junction had 10 bases not matched to a gene; V was cut back by 6 bases and J by 2 bases. The CDR3 runs to 15 residues. Germline CDR1 is MNHEY and CDR2 is SMNVEV (reference sequence). CDR3 sequence reads: CASSLSFAGAYEQYF. In DNA, the CDR3 is TGTGCCAGCAGCCTCTCTTTTGCGGGAGCCTACGAGCAGTACTTC.

The rearrangement links TRBV6-5 to TRBJ2-3; D is ambiguous. This CDR3 contains 14 residues. The germline V gene has CDR1 MNHEY and CDR2 SVGAGI. V gave up 7 bases and J gave up 0 bases, with 11 bases separating them. In DNA, the CDR3 is TGTGCCAGCACCAACCTCGGGAGCACAGATACGCAGTATTTT. Protein sequence: CASTNLGSTDTQYF.

The chain links TRBV27 to TRBJ1-4; D unclear. V was clipped by 2 bases and J by 5 bases, with 9 bases between them. The CDR3 length is 14 residues. From germline, CDR1 is MNHEY and CDR2 SMNVEV (reference sequence). The CDR3 DNA follows: TGTGCCAGCAGTTTAAGTTTCCCAAATGAAAAACTGTTTTTT. Protein sequence: CASSLSFPNEKLFF.

The V gene is TRBV18, the J gene TRBJ2-7, with a tentative D call TRBD1 (5 bases). The CDR3 loop spans 12 amino acids. The germline CDR1 and CDR2 sequences are KGHSH and LQKENI. Trimming removed 5 bases at V and 4 bases at J, with 9 bases between. DNA for the CDR3: TGTGCCAGCTCAAAGCAGGGATACGAGCAGTACTTC. It is translated as CASSKQGYEQYF.

The chain recombines TRBV14 with TRBJ1-3; tentative D call: TRBD1 (5 bases). The V end was cut by 0 bases, the J end by 0 bases, with 15 bases between. Germline CDR1 is SGHDN and CDR2 is FVKESK. The CDR3 covers 18 residues. The CDR3 sequence is CASSQDRRGASSGNTIYF. The DNA for the CDR3 is TGTGCCAGCAGCCAAGATAGAAGAGGGGCAAGCTCTGGAAACACCATATATTTT.

The V and J genes are TRBV27 and TRBJ2-7, with D hard to call. In germline, CDR1 is MNHEY, CDR2 SMNVEV (reference sequence). The V and J ends lost 0 bases and 3 bases respectively, with 6 bases between them. The CDR3 covers 13 residues. The CDR3 sequence: CASSLSYSYEQYF. CDR3 nucleotide sequence: TGTGCCAGCAGTTTATCTTACAGCTACGAGCAGTACTTC.

This chain connects TRBV6-5 to TRBJ1-3; D remains unclear. The ends were cut back, 6 bases at V and 0 bases at J, with 9 bases in the middle. This CDR3 comprises 14 residues. CDR1 is MNHEY and CDR2 is SVGAGI in the germline V gene. Here the CDR3 DNA reads TGTGCCAGCAGACTCGAACACTCTGGAAACACCATATATTTT. It translates to CASRLEHSGNTIYF.

The V call is TRBV19, the J call TRBJ1-6; 8 bases are a match to TRBD1. The CDR3 loop spans 15 amino acids. The germline gives CDR1 LNHDA, CDR2 SQIVND (reference sequence). V was pared by 6 bases and J by 5 bases, with 6 bases of the junction left unmatched. CDR3 loop: CASSLTGVNNSPLHF. Here the CDR3 DNA reads TGTGCCAGTAGCCTGACAGGGGTGAATAATTCACCCCTCCACTTT.

The J gene is TRBJ1-6, the V gene TRBV15; D uncertain. Germline-derived CDR1 and CDR2 are LNHNV and YYDKDF (reference sequence). V gave up 5 bases and J gave up 8 bases, with 16 bases separating them. The CDR3 extends over 15 amino acids. In nucleotides, the CDR3 is TGTGCCACCAGCCCCCGCCGCATCGGAGATTCACCCCTCCACTTT. This translates into CATSPRRIGDSPLHF.

V is TRBV10-2 and J is TRBJ1-1, with 9 bases lining up with TRBD1. Trimming removed 8 bases from V and 1 base from J; junction bases left unmatched: 8. Germline V gene data show CDR1 as WSHSY and CDR2 as SAAADI. This CDR3 has 15 residues. CDR3: CASEPGQGPNTEAFF. CDR3 nucleotides: TGCGCCAGCGAGCCCGGACAGGGGCCGAACACTGAAGCTTTCTTT.

CDR3 nucleotide sequence: TGCGCCAGCAGTGGATTACCCCAGGGCACCGGGGAGCTGTTTTTT. It is translated as CASSGLPQGTGELFF. The chain carries TRBV10-2 and TRBJ2-2, with D possibly TRBD1 on 5 matching bases. This CDR3 has 15 residues. The germline V gene encodes CDR1 WSHSY and CDR2 SAAADI. Deletions cut 4 bases from V and 4 bases from J, with 13 bases between.

The chain uses TRBV27 and TRBJ1-5; possibly TRBD1 for D (6 bases). Deletions cut 5 bases from V and 1 base from J, with 12 bases between. The germline CDR1 and CDR2 sequences are MNHEY and SMNVEV (reference sequence). CDR3 length: 15 amino acids. In DNA, the CDR3 is TGTGCCAGCAGTCCAAATACAGGGAGCAATCAGCCCCAGCATTTT. Translating it yields CASSPNTGSNQPQHF.

The chain links TRBV6-6 to TRBJ1-3; 7 bases are shared with TRBD1. This CDR3 comprises 17 residues. The V gene's germline CDR1 is MNHNY and CDR2 SVGAGI (reference sequence). V dropped 6 bases and J dropped 7; count of bases not matched to a gene: 18. The CDR3 is CASRRGYETGITNTIYF. The CDR3 nucleotides are TGTGCCAGCAGACGAGGATATGAGACAGGGATAACGAACACCATATATTTT.

The J gene is TRBJ2-1, the V gene TRBV11-3; TRBD2 agrees at 9 bases. V shed 3 bases, J shed 7 bases, and the junction held 7 bases outside the gene matches. The CDR3 covers 15 residues. Germline loops: CDR1 SGHNT, CDR2 YENEEA. In nucleotides, the CDR3 is TGTGCCAGCAGCTTTGGCGGGGGGGCCGGGAATGAGCAGTTCTTC. Translation gives CASSFGGGAGNEQFF.